This T cell receptor beta chain was sequenced in a study of shared clonotypes between healthy human individuals. Profiled with immunoSEQ multiplex PCR; TCRdb holds only in-frame clones, not every one. The sample lists millions of clones; over 85% were seen once. With V trimmed by 5 bases and J by 6 bases, 10 bases remained unmatched. Germline V gene sequence: CDR1 MNHEY, CDR2 SMNVEV (reference sequence). The CDR3 extends over 16 amino acids. This clonotype originated in a man younger than 35 in good health. The chain links TRBV27 to TRBJ2-7, with 13 bases matching TRBD2. Sequencing used naive CD4+ T cells sorted from blood. Indicated subset: CD45RA+ positively selected. The CDR3 loop is CASSLLTSGGAGEQYF. For the CDR3, the DNA is TGTGCCAGCAGTCTACTAACTAGCGGGGGGGCCGGCGAGCAGTACTTC.